This TCR beta chain originates from a study of cytomegalovirus exposure and HLA in healthy donors (dated by TCRdb to 2015 to 2018). At the level of the whole study: In an earlier analysis of 550 to 750 of the donors, less than 350 Gb of sequence data and 100 million or so unique TCR beta sequences from roughly 190 million T cells were reported. Roughly 290 gigabases of sequencing data and 70 million to 95 million unique TCR sequences made up an early release that covered some 640 HLA-typed donors. Among the roughly 410 genotyped donors, 75% to 90% belonged to the genetic ancestry cluster associated with self-reported Caucasian donors. The study was designed to test whether signatures of past pathogen exposure could be identified by cataloging public T cell receptors. The study profiled the T cell repertoires of 500 to 800 subjects by immunosequencing and related them to cytomegalovirus serostatus. Besides the first cohort of roughly 660 subjects, a separate validation cohort made up of roughly 130 different subjects was used. To predict cytomegalovirus infection status, the study brought together high-throughput TCR immunosequencing, statistical association of individual TCRs with disease status, and machine learning. A later analysis re-analyzed previously published TCR beta repertoires from hundreds of donors and added high-resolution HLA genotyping to study TCR occurrence patterns. Rather than drawing on any new phenotypic data, the later analysis identified candidate immune exposures from TCR beta sequences and the way those sequences occurred across donors. An earlier analysis of nearly 600 of the donors applied high-throughput TCR beta sequencing to assess whether each TCR beta V gene segment acted as functional or pseudogenic. Donor age, sex, ethnicity and CMV serostatus were collected together with the repertoire data. In a later genetic analysis, genome-wide SNP genotypes for about 65% of the roughly 670 donors were used, and that subset was treated as a discovery cohort. All discovery cohort repertoires had been generated using a single sequencing platform. HLA typing included class I and class II loci at four-digit resolution. The number of donors typed differed by locus, with about 629-640 for A, B, C, DRB1 and DQB1, over 500 for DQA1, 600 to 610 for DPA1, and about 450 for DPB1. Because of strong linkage in the cohort, 4 to 6 DR-DQ haplotypes were treated as single units for association and clustering. Among 300 to 500 genotyped donors of the cohort, an average of roughly 230,000 unique TCR beta nucleotide sequences was sequenced per donor, of which 15% to 20% were non-productive. What the study reported, not specific to this receptor: Presence/absence analyses assumed roughly uniform sequencing depth across donors, an assumption that may not hold. The cohort was sequenced for TCR beta chains only, and without alpha or paired-chain data the features that could be detected were limited. Because counts were too low, approximately 18 rarely observed V segments, including chromosome 9 orphons, were excluded from the earlier analysis of some 590 of the donors. While some public TCRs were present in many individuals, most TCR sequences turned up only very rarely across donors. The 87-base-pair reads could not distinguish some IMGT-functional V segments, including TRBV6-2 and TRBV6-3, so those segments were excluded. In vitro tests confirmed that a few of the cytomegalovirus-associated TCR beta chains recognize cytomegalovirus antigens. The only immune exposure information available for the cohort was CMV serostatus. Correlated functional status among segregating V segments might reflect linkage disequilibrium, but an unknown experimental factor could not be ruled out. At a false discovery rate of 0.05, a later analysis linked 15,000 to 20,000 TCR beta sequences to specific HLA alleles. In a later analysis, most CMV-associated TCR beta chains were found to appear HLA-restricted, with HLA associations seemingly driven largely by CMV exposure. In a later analysis, HLA-associated TCR beta chains showed more clonal expansion and lower generation probabilities than non-associated chains that were equally common. Because some donors lacked HLA typing at each locus, the association tests relied only on the typed subset. A later analysis reported that several top co-occurrence clusters appeared linked to parvovirus B19, influenza, CMV and Epstein-Barr virus. A further reported finding was that TCR beta sequences accurately predicted the HLA-A and HLA-B alleles for most subjects in the first cohort. In both the original and validation cohorts, the classifier was reported to diagnose cytomegalovirus status with high specificity and sensitivity. An earlier analysis of 587 of the donors showed that most TCR beta V segments appeared in productive rearrangements either about 87% or about 30% of the time, which broadly matched IMGT annotations. A total of roughly 160 TCR beta chains were listed by the study as associated with cytomegalovirus. In a later genetic analysis, fewer N-insertions in productive TCRs were reported among donors in an Asian-associated ancestry cluster than the approximately 670-donor mean. The authors suggested that the approach could potentially be generalized to other disease states and immunological phenotypes. In a later analysis, TCR association rates were found to vary across HLA loci, with the most associated TCRs seen for DRB1 alleles and the fewest for HLA-C alleles. A cluster of highly shared sequence variants was judged likely to be a technical artifact of the sequencing pipeline. Strong co-occurrence of HLA alleles, especially DR and DQ, made assigning TCR associations to individual alleles difficult. An association between a missense DCLRE1C variant and V-gene and J-gene trimming of TCR beta chains was found in a later genetic analysis and replicated in an independent cohort.

The count of this clone is one. What antigen it recognizes has not been identified. No base qualities exist here, and no much larger clone lies one base off it. To prepare the library, the immunoSEQ multiplex PCR assay was applied. A mixture of 60 forward primers for TCR Vbeta segments and 13 reverse primers for TCR Jbeta segments was used in the multiplex PCR. A multiplex PCR assay on genomic DNA amplified the CDR3 region of rearranged TCR beta genes. Amplified TCR beta libraries were sequenced as 87-base-pair reads on the Illumina HiSeq System. Under the source paper's analysis protocol: In a later analysis, approximately 74 million unique TCR beta chains were counted across the approximately 620 repertoires, and approximately 9.9 million of these chains were shared by at least two donors. A nearest-neighbor algorithm error-corrected the raw reads and collapsed the reads into unique sequences, merging closely related sequences to remove PCR and sequencing errors. To assign V, D and J gene segments, CDR3 sequences were aligned to IMGT reference sequences. For a sequence to be retained, a match of at least six nucleotides was required to both a V gene segment and a J gene segment. Rearrangements were called productive when the CDR3 lacked stop codons and stayed in frame with V and J; all others were non-productive. Following IMGT convention, CDR3 was defined as the stretch from the second conserved V-encoded cysteine up to the conserved J-encoded phenylalanine. The earlier analysis of about 610 of the donors excluded any sequence lacking an unambiguous match to a single V gene segment. In an earlier analysis of around 590 of the donors, a V segment was called functional when productive rearrangements were above 56.7%, and segregating when the standard deviation between donors exceeded 5%. A statistical classification framework was developed to diagnose cytomegalovirus status using the catalog of TCR beta chain sequences. In a later analysis, TCR nucleotide sequences were compared against IMGT/GENE-DB human TR gene sequences so that V and J genes could be assigned. The TCRdist pipeline was used in a later analysis to assign CDR3 sequences and most-parsimonious VDJ recombination scenarios. A later analysis defined each TCR beta chain by its CDR3 amino acid sequence plus V-gene family, and excluded reads lacking a unique V-gene family. In a later analysis, 550 to 650 highly shared, low-generation-probability nucleotide sequences were removed to address suspected cross-contamination and a sequencing artifact. In a later analysis, a clonal expansion index for each public chain was calculated from normalized within-repertoire ranks of inferred template counts. In a later analysis, generation probabilities were computed using a VDJ recombination model fitted to out-of-frame rearrangements, and the results were checked against IGoR. Hypergeometric tests were used in a later analysis to score TCR-TCR, TCR-HLA and TCR-CMV co-occurrence, with a repertoire-size bias correction applied to the TCR pairs. To estimate false discovery rates, a later analysis permuted the HLA or CMV assignments 20 times. In a later analysis, co-occurring TCRs were grouped using DBSCAN, with TCRdist sequence similarity added in when clustering inside HLA-allele-positive subsets. Repertoires with fewer than 30,000 or more than 120,000 public chains, plus five repertoires with anomalous nucleotide sharing, were excluded from co-occurrence clustering. TCRdb's version of the immuneACCESS table is confined to in-frame rearrangements and falls short of the full clone set. An unresolved V gene accounts for under half of the shortfall where checked; the remainder is of unknown origin. The DNA was the basis for D and trimming; V, J and clone size are from that table. The sample data list approximately 200,000 clones, and roughly 78% of these were observed just once. The ten most abundant clones make up over 1.5% of the sample.

The cohort comprised 670 or so healthy bone marrow donors. At the time of sampling, every cohort member was nominally healthy, though immune exposures that went unrecorded were likely present. The donor was CMV seropositive and belonged to the group of 250 to 300 seropositive cohort members. A peripheral blood sample was collected from each donor, and TCR beta sequencing was performed on peripheral blood mononuclear cells. The Qiagen DNeasy Blood Extraction Kit was used to extract genomic DNA from the blood cell samples. Measured from the cysteine to the phenylalanine, the CDR3 is 14 residues long. Left in the record is the CDR3 DNA by itself, 42 bases read in frame from the first base. The junction carries 12 bases between V and J, which are trimmed by 5 bases and 7 bases respectively. Based on the germline V gene (reference sequence), the CDR1 and CDR2 sequences are WNHNN and SYGVQD.

The receptor chain draws on TRBV10-1 and TRBJ1-6; possibly the D gene is TRBD1, per 6 matching bases. Sample: PBMCs. The clonotype comes from a girl aged 5-17 years in good health and CMV-seropositive. The sequence in DNA is TGCGCCAGCAGTACCGGGACAACCAATTCACCCCTCCACTTT. Its translation is CASSTGTTNSPLHF.